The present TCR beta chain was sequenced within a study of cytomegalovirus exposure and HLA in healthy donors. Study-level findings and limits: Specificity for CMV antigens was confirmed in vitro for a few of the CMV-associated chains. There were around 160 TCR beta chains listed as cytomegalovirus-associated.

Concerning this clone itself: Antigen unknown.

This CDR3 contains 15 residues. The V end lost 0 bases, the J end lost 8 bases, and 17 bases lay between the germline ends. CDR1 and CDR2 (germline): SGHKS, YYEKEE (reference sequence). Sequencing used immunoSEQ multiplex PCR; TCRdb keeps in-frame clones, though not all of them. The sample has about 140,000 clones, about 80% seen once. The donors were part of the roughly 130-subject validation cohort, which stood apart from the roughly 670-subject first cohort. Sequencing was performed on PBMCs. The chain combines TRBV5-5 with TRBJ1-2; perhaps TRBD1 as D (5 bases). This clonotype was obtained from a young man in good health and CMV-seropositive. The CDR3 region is CASSLGVGLRGGYTF. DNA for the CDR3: TGTGCCAGCAGCTTGGGTGTGGGGCTTCGAGGAGGCTACACCTTC.